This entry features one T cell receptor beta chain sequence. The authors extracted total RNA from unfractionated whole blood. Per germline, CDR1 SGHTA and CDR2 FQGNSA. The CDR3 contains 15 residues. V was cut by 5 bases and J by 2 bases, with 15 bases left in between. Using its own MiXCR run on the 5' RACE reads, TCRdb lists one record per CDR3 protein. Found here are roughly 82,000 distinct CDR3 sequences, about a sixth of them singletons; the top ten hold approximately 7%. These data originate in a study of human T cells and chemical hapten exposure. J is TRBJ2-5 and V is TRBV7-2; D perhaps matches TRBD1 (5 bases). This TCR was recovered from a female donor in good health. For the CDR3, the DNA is TGTGCCAGCAGCCGAATAACAGGAAGACAAGAGACCCAGTACTTC. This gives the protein CASSRITGRQETQYF.